This section outlines one TCR beta chain sequence together with its context. This clone may be a read error of a much larger clone one base away. This sample was taken from a study of tumor-infiltrating lymphocytes in primary liver carcinoma. Blood RNA came from unsorted whole blood; germline DNA was also extracted. The investigators made TCR beta cDNA from about 500 ng total RNA, using a constant-region primer. Three nested multiplex PCR rounds, a slightly modified ARM-PCR method, built the TCR beta libraries. TCRdb processed the multiplex PCR reads anew with MiXCR; each CDR3 protein has one entry. The sample lists about 320,000 distinct CDR3 sequences, 65% occurring once. The sequence was collected from a middle-aged man with primary liver carcinoma and hepatitis B virus infection. The source material was peripheral blood.

The CDR3 DNA is TGTGGCATCAGTGGCCAAGGAGGTAGCTATGGCTACACCTTC. Translated, it gives CGISGQGGSYGYTF. The chain has TRBV10-3 and TRBJ1-2; D is ambiguous. Per the germline V gene, CDR1 is ENHRY and CDR2 is SYGVKD. This CDR3 has 14 amino acids.